The text below deals with one TCR beta chain. This sample is drawn from a study of blood T cell repertoires in COVID-19. Original data processing: Counts of nucleated cells, estimated from reference gene primer amplification, were obtained. Clones were sequenced by immunoSEQ multiplex PCR, and TCRdb holds only the in-frame ones, with some missing. For V, J and clone size, that table is used; D and trimming come from the DNA. This table holds some 180,000 clones, around 84% found once. The CDR3 extends over 16 amino acids. The germline gives CDR1 SNHLY, CDR2 FYNNEI. Deletions cut 2 bases from V and 0 bases from J, with 11 bases between.

The chain carries TRBV2 and TRBJ2-4, with D perhaps TRBD1 (5 bases). The receptor's source is a human donor in a cohort sampled during active COVID-19. What was sequenced was peripheral blood. CDR3 residues: CASSERGDLAKNIQYF. The CDR3 nucleotides are TGTGCCAGCAGTGAAAGGGGTGATCTAGCCAAAAACATTCAGTACTTC.